A single sample gave rise to the 17 T cell receptor beta chains below, sequenced in a study of T cell repertoires in cytomegalovirus infection. TCRdb reanalysed the reads using MiXCR and keeps one entry per CDR3 protein. The data contain about 340,000 distinct CDR3 sequences, about 27% of them singletons. Their cognate antigens are unknown. The sample here was cultured PBMCs, taken from culture after CMV antigen stimulation. All receptors come from a human donor in good health (CMV status not recorded). Some clones in this sample may be carry-over from other donors' samples.

This clonotype was detected a few times. This rearrangement joins TRBV5-1 to TRBJ2-4, with D unclear. V was clipped by 0 bases and J by 0 bases, with 4 bases between them. The CDR3 has 14 residues. The V gene's germline CDR1 is SGHRS and CDR2 YFSETQ. CDR3 sequence reads: CASSLDGAKNIQYF. CDR3 DNA sequence: TGCGCCAGCAGCTTGGACGGAGCCAAAAACATTCAGTACTTC.

The rearrangement links TRBV28 to TRBJ1-1; TRBD1 matches 7 bases. J was trimmed by 3 bases and V by 2 bases; bases with no gene match: 9. Per germline, CDR1 MDHEN and CDR2 SYDVKM. The CDR3 is made up of 16 amino acids. This CDR3 is CASSLAPLTGDTEAFF. CDR3 nucleotides: TGTGCCAGCAGTTTAGCTCCCCTCACAGGGGACACTGAAGCTTTCTTT.

This clonotype was counted between two and nine times. V and J are TRBV6-2 or TRBV6-3 and TRBJ2-7; possibly TRBD2 for D (6 bases). V dropped 4 bases and J dropped 3 bases, with 19 bases sitting between them. Per germline, CDR1 MNHEY and CDR2 SVGEGT. The CDR3 sequence is 16 residues long. In DNA form, the CDR3 reads TGTGCCAGCAGTTCCCTCGGGCGGGATGGCGGCTACGAGCAGTACTTC. Translated: CASSSLGRDGGYEQYF.

The rearrangement joins TRBV7-8 to TRBJ2-1, with TRBD1 identical over 12 bases. V was clipped by 4 bases and J by 12 bases; unmatched bases: 13. The germline CDR1 and CDR2 sequences are SGHVS and FQNEAQ. The CDR3 totals 16 residues. The CDR3 region is CASSSDRDRGRVRQFF. The CDR3, as DNA: TGTGCCAGCAGCTCCGACCGGGACAGGGGGCGCGTTAGGCAGTTCTTC.

This clonotype turned up a few times. This chain connects TRBV7-2 to TRBJ2-7; a weak D match, TRBD1 (6 bases). This CDR3 contains 15 residues. Germline V lookup: CDR1 SGHTA, CDR2 FQGNSA. Trimming left V 3 bases short and J 0 bases short, with 12 bases between. CDR3 amino acids: CASSLGRGSSYEQYF. In DNA, the CDR3 is TGTGCCAGCAGCTTGGGAAGGGGGAGCTCCTACGAGCAGTACTTC.

V gene TRBV11-3 combines with J gene TRBJ1-1; the match to TRBD1 covers 8 bases. Germline V gene sequence: CDR1 SGHNT, CDR2 YENEEA. The V segment lost 5 bases and the J segment 6 bases; nucleotides outside the gene matches: 5. The CDR3 is 13 residues long. The CDR3 nucleotides read TGTGCCAGCAGCCAACGGACAGGGTCTGAAGCTTTCTTT. Protein product: CASSQRTGSEAFF.

The chain joins TRBV24-1 to TRBJ2-3; D gene uncertain. The V end was cut by 11 bases, the J end by 9 bases, with 11 bases between. Germline V CDR1 and CDR2: KGHDR, SFDVKD. This CDR3 has 10 residues. The DNA for the CDR3 is TGTGCCATCACAAAAGAAACGCAGTATTTT. It is translated as CAITKETQYF.

This chain connects TRBV6-5 to TRBJ1-1; no reliable D call. Per germline, CDR1 MNHEY and CDR2 SVGAGI. The CDR3 totals 14 residues. The V and J ends lost 0 bases and 4 bases respectively, with 9 bases between them. CDR3 sequence (DNA): TGTGCCAGCAGTTACTCGGTACGGCTCACTGAAGCTTTCTTT. Translated, it gives CASSYSVRLTEAFF.

This clonotype was observed at least ten times. The J gene is TRBJ2-1, the V gene TRBV11-2, with 7 bases matching TRBD2. The trim removed 5 bases at V and 0 bases at J, leaving 7 bases unmatched. CDR3 length equals 16 residues. Germline CDR1 is SGHAT and CDR2 is FQNNGV. The CDR3 loop is CASSPLSGRSYNEQFF. The CDR3 nucleotides are TGTGCCAGCAGCCCCCTTAGCGGGCGCTCCTACAATGAGCAGTTCTTC.

The V and J genes are TRBV11-2 and TRBJ1-1; TRBD1 is a possible D gene (5 bases). The CDR3 contains 15 residues. CDR1 SGHAT and CDR2 FQNNGV come from the germline V gene. Trimming stripped 4 bases from V and 6 bases from J, with 18 bases between. In nucleotides, the CDR3 is TGTGCCAGCAGCTCATCCGGGACTCCGAGGGCTGAAGCTTTCTTT. Translating gives CASSSSGTPRAEAFF.

This clonotype has more than one count but fewer than ten. The chain uses TRBV2 and TRBJ1-6, with 7 positions matching TRBD1. The CDR3 runs to 11 residues. The trim removed 11 bases at V and 14 bases at J, leaving 9 bases unmatched. CDR1 and CDR2 from the germline V gene are SNHLY and FYNNEI. In DNA form, the CDR3 reads TGTGCCCGACAGGGAGTTAGGACCCTCCACTTT. It codes for CARQGVRTLHF.

The rearrangement uses TRBV24-1 and TRBJ1-1, with 8 bases fitting TRBD1. Germline assignment: CDR1 KGHDR and CDR2 SFDVKD. The CDR3 is made up of 11 amino acids. J gave up 13 bases and V 8 bases, and 8 bases lay outside the gene matches. The CDR3 DNA reads TGTGCCACCACGGACAGGGAAAATATTTTCTTT. This encodes CATTDRENIFF.

This clonotype was found many times. The chain uses TRBV4-2 and TRBJ2-2; possibly TRBD1 or TRBD2 for D (6 bases each). Germline CDR1 and CDR2: LGHNA and YNFKEQ. V was pared by 6 bases and J by 6 bases, with 14 bases between. This CDR3 spans 14 amino acids. CDR3 sequence (DNA): TGTGCCAGCAGGGAGGTGGAGGGGGCCGGGGAGCTGTTTTTT. Amino acids: CASREVEGAGELFF.

This clonotype was observed a handful of times. The chain employs TRBV25-1 and TRBJ1-2; 7 nucleotides match TRBD1. CDR1 and CDR2 (germline): MGHDK, SYGVNS. Germline trimming cut 2 bases from V and 7 bases from J; bases unmatched to any gene: 10. CDR3 length: 15 residues. This chain's CDR3 is CASSEGDSYHGGYTF. CDR3 coding DNA: TGTGCCAGCAGTGAAGGGGACAGCTATCACGGTGGCTACACCTTC.

This clonotype showed up many times. The rearrangement joins TRBV7-9 to TRBJ2-1; 7 bases agree with TRBD2. The V gene's germline CDR1 is SEHNR and CDR2 FQNEAQ (reference sequence). This CDR3 region has 19 residues. V lost 1 base to trimming and J lost 2 bases; unmatched junction nucleotides: 14. CDR3 bases: TGTGCCAGCAGCTTAGTGGGGTCTAGCGGAACATTCGCCTACAATGAGCAGTTCTTC. Its protein product is CASSLVGSSGTFAYNEQFF. The whole variable domain, remainder taken from reference TRBV7-9 and TRBJ2-1, is DTGVSQNPRHKITKRGQNVTFRCDPISEHNRLYWYRQTLGQGPEFLTYFQNEAQLEKSRLLSDRFSAERPKGSFSTLEIQRTEQGDSAMYLCASSLVGSSGTFAYNEQFFGPGTRLTVL.

V is TRBV12-3 or TRBV12-4 and J is TRBJ2-7; maybe TRBD2 (6 bases). Trimming pared 0 bases from V and 2 bases from J, leaving 17 bases between. The CDR3 length is 17 residues. The CDR3 is CASSLARGGTSTYEQYF. The CDR3 region has the DNA TGTGCCAGCAGTTTAGCTAGAGGAGGGACTTCTACCTACGAGCAGTACTTC.

V usage is TRBV11-2 and J usage is TRBJ1-1; D gene ambiguous. CDR3 length equals 14 residues. Germline CDR1 reads SGHAT; CDR2 reads FQNNGV. The germline V and J ends were trimmed by 5 bases and 4 bases, with 14 bases remaining between them. DNA of the CDR3: TGTGCCAGCAGCCCCCTAACGGGGATCACTGAAGCTTTCTTT. It is translated as CASSPLTGITEAFF.